A single T cell receptor beta chain is shown here with its context. The data are from a study of CD8+ T cells in alopecia areata. cDNA reverse transcribed from extracted RNA served as the sequencing template. Data came from immunoSEQ multiplex PCR; TCRdb stores just in-frame clones and leaves some out. The profile shows 150,000 or so clones, about 61% of them singletons. V lost 7 bases to trimming and J lost 2 bases, with 18 bases between them. Germline CDR1 is GTSNPN and CDR2 is SVGIG (reference sequence). This CDR3 has 14 residues. The treatment denotes: oral pan-JAK inhibitor, 5-10 mg twice daily. The rearrangement joins TRBV30 to TRBJ2-7; maybe TRBD1 (6 bases). Specimen: CD4+ T cells sorted from blood, collected at week 56, from a patient treated with tofacitinib. The TCR comes from a human donor with alopecia areata. The DNA of the CDR3 is TGTGCCTTGAGGGAGACAGGTTTACCCTACGAGCAGTACTTC. Residues: CALRETGLPYEQYF. Variable domain in full (rest from reference TRBV30 and TRBJ2-7): SQTIHQWPATLVQPVGSPLSLECTVEGTSNPNLYWYRQAAGRGLQLLFYSVGIGQISSEVPQNLSASRPQDRQFILSSKKLLLSDSGFYLCALRETGLPYEQYFGPGTRLTVT.